The rows below give T cell receptor beta chains drawn from one sample of a study of shared clonotypes between healthy human individuals. Here immunoSEQ multiplex PCR was the method, and the copy in TCRdb shows in-frame clones only, minus some. The table lists 980,000 or so clones, around three quarters of them singletons. The sequencing sample was made of memory CD4+ T cells sorted from blood. Receptor source: a man between 18 and 35 years old in good health. CDR3s include the opening cysteine and the closing phenylalanine or tryptophan. The D gene is left open where the match is weak. Where a row states a size, it is once, few, many or the class of an expanded clone; other rows omit it.

j_call	clone_size	v_call	d_call	cdr3_nt	cdr3_aa
TRBJ1-3	.	TRBV30	.	TGTGCCTGGAGTGTTCAGGGGAATGGAAACACCATATATTTT	CAWSVQGNGNTIYF
TRBJ1-6	.	TRBV19	.	TGTGCCAGTAAGGCCGGGGTAAATTCACCCCTCCACTTT	CASKAGVNSPLHF
TRBJ2-1	.	TRBV4-3	.	TGCGCCAGCAGCCAAGATGGTTTCCAGAACTCCTACAATGAGCAGTTCTTC	CASSQDGFQNSYNEQFF
TRBJ2-7	.	TRBV7-2	TRBD2	TGTGCCAGCAGCTTTACCGGGACTAGCGGCACCTACGAGCAGTACTTC	CASSFTGTSGTYEQYF
TRBJ2-5	.	TRBV18	.	TGTGCCAGCTCAATCGACAGGTCCCAAGAGACCCAGTACTTC	CASSIDRSQETQYF
TRBJ2-2	.	TRBV7-9	.	TGTGCCAGCAGCCCCCAGGCAACCTCAAATGGGGAGCTGTTTTTT	CASSPQATSNGELFF
TRBJ2-5	once	TRBV5-1	.	TGCGCCAGCAGCTTGGCGGCTAGCGTCAACCAAGAGACCCAGTACTTC	CASSLAASVNQETQYF
TRBJ2-3	once	TRBV11-2	TRBD1	TGTGCCAGCAGCCGGGACAGGCACCCCACAGATACGCAGTATTTT	CASSRDRHPTDTQYF
TRBJ2-1	.	TRBV25-1	.	TGTGCCAGCAGTGAATTCAATGAGCAGTTCTTC	CASSEFNEQFF
TRBJ2-7	.	TRBV18	TRBD1	TGTGCCAGCTCACGCGGGACAGGGGTCTACGAGCAGTACTTC	CASSRGTGVYEQYF
TRBJ1-5	few	TRBV21-1	.	TGTGCCAGCAGCAAAGTTGCAGGGGGTTACCATCAGCCCCAGCATTTT	CASSKVAGGYHQPQHF
TRBJ2-2	.	TRBV9	TRBD1	TGTGCCAGCAGCGTTGGACAGGGAGCGACCGGGGAGCTGTTTTTT	CASSVGQGATGELFF
TRBJ2-2	once	TRBV7-2	.	TGTGCCAGCAGCTTAGTGAGGAAGAGCGGGGAGCTGTTTTTT	CASSLVRKSGELFF
TRBJ2-2	.	TRBV5-1	.	TGCGCCAGCAGCTTGGTTGAAAACGGGGAGCTGTTTTTT	CASSLVENGELFF
TRBJ2-1	.	TRBV25-1	TRBD1	TGTGCCAGCAGTGCAGACCCCGGGACAGGAACCAATGAGCAGTTCTTC	CASSADPGTGTNEQFF
TRBJ2-5	.	TRBV7-8	.	TGTGCCAGCAGCCCCCGGAGGGGGAAGGAGGAGACCCAGTACTTC	CASSPRRGKEETQYF
TRBJ2-7	.	TRBV5-1	TRBD2	TGCGCCAGCAGCCCCCGGACAGGACTAGCGGGGGTTAGCTCCTACGAGCAGTACTTC	CASSPRTGLAGVSSYEQYF
TRBJ2-2	.	TRBV7-2	TRBD2	TGTGCCAGCAGCTTCCTAGCGGGAGTGAACACCGGGGAGCTGTTTTTT	CASSFLAGVNTGELFF
TRBJ2-3	.	TRBV5-1	TRBD2	TGCGCCAGCGGACTAGCGGGCCTAAACACAGATACGCAGTATTTT	CASGLAGLNTDTQYF
TRBJ1-5	.	TRBV6-5	.	TGTGCCAGCAGTTACCAGAAAAGGACCGGGCCCCAGCATTTT	CASSYQKRTGPQHF
TRBJ2-1	.	TRBV11-2	.	TGTGCCAGCAGCCCCCTGGGTGGCTACAATGAGCAGTTCTTC	CASSPLGGYNEQFF
TRBJ1-4	.	TRBV6-1	TRBD1	TGTGCCAGCAGTGTCGGTTCGGGACAGATTAATGAAAAACTGTTTTTT	CASSVGSGQINEKLFF
TRBJ1-5	.	TRBV18	TRBD1	TGTGCCAGCTCACCACCTAAGGGACAGACGACTTTT	CASSPPKGQTTF
TRBJ1-6	.	TRBV7-2	.	TGTGCCAGCAGCTCATTGACGGGGTCCTATAATTCACCCCTCCACTTT	CASSSLTGSYNSPLHF
TRBJ1-4	.	TRBV6-1	.	TGTGCCAGCAGTGAGGGAGGGTCTAATGAAAAACTGTTTTTT	CASSEGGSNEKLFF
TRBJ1-1	.	TRBV5-1	.	TGCGCCAGCAGCTTGGAAGGGGGAGGAACTGAAGCTTTCTTT	CASSLEGGGTEAFF
TRBJ1-2	.	TRBV5-1	TRBD1	TGCGCCAGCAGCTTAACAGACAGGGTGGGAGGCTACACCTTC	CASSLTDRVGGYTF
TRBJ1-2	.	TRBV10-1	TRBD1	TGCGCCAGCAGTGAGTCTATTCAAGGGACAGGGGAAGATGGCTACACCTTC	CASSESIQGTGEDGYTF
TRBJ2-7	.	TRBV7-2	TRBD1	TGTGCCAGCAGCCCAGGAGGGACAGGGGGCTACGAGCAGTACTTC	CASSPGGTGGYEQYF
TRBJ2-3	.	TRBV19	TRBD1	TGTGCCAGCAGTGACAGGGCTTGGTCCACAGATACGCAGTATTTT	CASSDRAWSTDTQYF
TRBJ2-7	.	TRBV21-1	.	TGTGCCAGCAGCAAAGCGCTTTTTCAGGTAAGCTCCTACGAGCAGTACTTC	CASSKALFQVSSYEQYF
TRBJ2-3	.	TRBV5-1	.	TGCGCCAGCAGCTCTTCATGGACTACCACAGATACGCAGTATTTT	CASSSSWTTTDTQYF
TRBJ1-2	once	TRBV28	.	TGTGCCAGCAGTTTGGGGACCAGGGGCGGCTACACCTTC	CASSLGTRGGYTF
TRBJ1-6	.	TRBV5-1	.	TGCGCCAGCAGGTTTTGGACTGCCGATAATTCACCCCTCCACTTT	CASRFWTADNSPLHF
TRBJ2-5	.	TRBV11-3	TRBD1	TGTGCCAGCAGCTTGGGACAGGGAGGGCAAGAGACCCAGTACTTC	CASSLGQGGQETQYF
TRBJ1-6	.	TRBV4-1	TRBD1	TGCGCCAGCAGCCAGCCCGGGACAGCCATTAAACCCCTCCACTTT	CASSQPGTAIKPLHF
TRBJ1-4	once	TRBV29-1	TRBD1	TGCAGCGTGAGGTTACAGGGGGGAGCTGAAAAACTGTTTTTT	CSVRLQGGAEKLFF
TRBJ1-1	.	TRBV6-6	.	TGTGCCAGCAGTGACAGCCCGAACACTGAAGCTTTCTTT	CASSDSPNTEAFF
TRBJ2-1	.	TRBV7-2	TRBD2	TGTGCCAGCAGCCCGGAACTAGCGGGGGCCCTGAATGAGCAGTTCTTC	CASSPELAGALNEQFF
TRBJ2-7	few	TRBV28	.	TGTGCCAGTCGCTCCGGGCCTCGCCACTCCTACGAGCAGTACTTC	CASRSGPRHSYEQYF
TRBJ1-2	.	TRBV5-1	.	TGCGCCAGCAGCCCCGAGGACAGTTACAATGGCTACACCTTC	CASSPEDSYNGYTF
TRBJ2-2	.	TRBV6-5	.	TGTGCCAGCAGTTCGGGCAGGAGGGCCGGGGAGCTGTTTTTT	CASSSGRRAGELFF
TRBJ2-5	.	TRBV5-1	.	TGCGCCAGCAGCCCCCACGGTCAAGAGACCCAGTACTTC	CASSPHGQETQYF
TRBJ2-5	.	TRBV27	.	TGTGCCAGCAGTTTCGGAGTTCTTGGGACCCAGTACTTC	CASSFGVLGTQYF
TRBJ2-3	.	TRBV7-2	.	TGTGCCAGCAGCTTATCCTGGGCAGATACGCAGTATTTT	CASSLSWADTQYF
TRBJ2-3	.	TRBV7-9	TRBD1	TGTGCCAGCAGCCAGGGGGTTAGGGATACGCAGTATTTT	CASSQGVRDTQYF
TRBJ1-1	.	TRBV18	TRBD1	TGTGCCAGCTCACCGCCGGGACAGGCTATGAACACTGAAGCTTTCTTT	CASSPPGQAMNTEAFF
TRBJ2-7	once	TRBV10-3	.	TGTGCCCTCCGGGGCACCTCATACGAATACGAGCAGTACTTC	CALRGTSYEYEQYF
TRBJ2-5	.	TRBV27	TRBD1	TGTGCCAGCAGTTTCTCTGGACAGGCCCAGGGGACCCAGTACTTC	CASSFSGQAQGTQYF
TRBJ2-5	.	TRBV27	TRBD2	TGTGCCAGCAGTTTATTTTCTAGCGGGGTCTCTCGGGAGACCCAGTACTTC	CASSLFSSGVSRETQYF
TRBJ1-4	.	TRBV5-1	TRBD1	TGCGCCAGCAGCAGAGGACAGGGTAATGAAAAACTGTTTTTT	CASSRGQGNEKLFF
TRBJ2-5	.	TRBV30	.	TGTGCCTGGGCAGGGAATAATCAAGAGACCCAGTACTTC	CAWAGNNQETQYF